The 26 T cell receptor beta chains below were found in one sample sequenced in a study of blood T cell repertoires in COVID-19. Profiling relied on immunoSEQ multiplex PCR, and the TCRdb table lists in-frame clones only, not all of them. Altogether approximately 260,000 clones are present, about 90% being singletons, with the ten largest covering about 6.9%. The material sequenced was PBMCs or T cells enriched from blood (not recorded which). Receptors originate from a woman aged 30 to 39 with acute COVID-19.

The rearrangement joins TRBV9 to TRBJ1-1, with D perhaps TRBD1 (6 bases). The CDR3 runs to 14 residues. V was cut by 4 bases and J by 1 base, with 11 bases left in between. Germline CDR1 and CDR2: SGDLS and YYNGEE. This CDR3 reads CASSRGRQNTEAFF. CDR3 coding DNA: TGTGCCAGCAGCAGGGGGAGACAGAACACTGAAGCTTTCTTT.

This clone was observed a single time. The V and J genes are TRBV14 and TRBJ2-1; 9 nucleotides match TRBD2. V shed 5 bases, J shed 3 bases, and the junction held 8 bases outside the gene matches. This CDR3 spans 16 amino acids. Per germline, CDR1 SGHDN and CDR2 FVKESK. The CDR3 coding sequence is TGTGCCAGCAGCTTAGAACCTAGCGGGAACTACAATGAGCAGTTCTTC. Translating it yields CASSLEPSGNYNEQFF.

The chain joins TRBV10-3 to TRBJ1-3, with 9 bases identical to TRBD1. The V gene end was trimmed by 8 bases and the J gene end by 8 bases; junction bases not matched to a gene: 16. This CDR3 has 16 residues. From germline, CDR1 is ENHRY and CDR2 SYGVKD. The CDR3 region has the DNA TGTGCCATCTCAAGGGACAGGGAAAACGCCGCTGACACCATATATTTT. It yields the protein CAISRDRENAADTIYF.

The V and J genes are TRBV5-4 and TRBJ2-7, with D maybe TRBD1 (5 bases). V was pared by 0 bases and J by 3 bases, with 7 bases between. Germline assignment: CDR1 SGHNT and CDR2 YYREEE (reference sequence). The CDR3 contains 13 residues. CDR3 DNA sequence: TGTGCCAGCAGCTTGGGACAGCGCTACGAGCAGTACTTC. Protein sequence: CASSLGQRYEQYF.

J is TRBJ1-2 and V is TRBV6-2 or TRBV6-3; maybe TRBD1 (5 bases). CDR3 length: 14 residues. CDR1 is MNHEY and CDR2 is SVGEGT in the germline V gene. Trimming removed 6 bases from V and 2 bases from J, with 13 bases in between. CDR3 nucleotides: TGTGCCAGCAGCAACCAGGGTCAGAACTATGGCTACACCTTC. Its translation is CASSNQGQNYGYTF.

The CDR3 here is CASGTGGHQPQHF. Here the CDR3 DNA reads TGTGCCAGTGGAACGGGAGGCCATCAGCCCCAGCATTTT. The chain links TRBV19 to TRBJ1-5; D ambiguous. With 8 bases removed from V and 5 bases from J, the gap between germline ends came to 13 bases. Germline CDR1 reads LNHDA; CDR2 reads SQIVND (reference sequence). The CDR3 is 13 residues long.

The chain has TRBV7-3 and TRBJ2-7, with 13 bases fitting TRBD2. Germline V gene lookup returns CDR1 SGHTA and CDR2 FQGTGA. The CDR3 is 14 residues long. V was pared by 5 bases and J by 2 bases, with 0 bases of the junction left unmatched. CDR3 DNA sequence: TGTGCCAGCAGCACTAGCGGGGGGGCCTACGAGCAGTACTTC. Amino acid sequence: CASSTSGGAYEQYF.

This chain connects TRBV2 to TRBJ1-1, with 7 bases that match TRBD1. Per germline, CDR1 SNHLY and CDR2 FYNNEI. V lost 1 base and J lost 1; bases outside the gene matches: 3. The CDR3 runs to 15 residues. As DNA, the CDR3 is TGTGCCAGCAGTGAAGGGAACAGGGGGAACACTGAAGCTTTCTTT. Its translation: CASSEGNRGNTEAFF. Drawing the rest from reference TRBV2 and TRBJ1-1, the complete variable domain is EPEVTQTPSHQVTQMGQEVILRCVPISNHLYFYWYRQILGQKVEFLVSFYNNEISEKSEIFDDQFSVERPDGSNFTLKIRSTKLEDSAMYFCASSEGNRGNTEAFFGQGTRLTVV.

This sequence joins TRBV19 and TRBJ2-7; 11 bases align to TRBD1. After removal of 6 bases from V and 3 bases from J, the junction contained 7 bases not matched to a gene. The CDR3 sequence is 15 residues long. CDR1 and CDR2 from the germline V gene are LNHDA and SQIVND (reference sequence). CDR3 nucleotide sequence: TGTGCCAGTAGACCCGGGACAGGGGGTATCTACGAGCAGTACTTC. It is translated as CASRPGTGGIYEQYF.

V usage is TRBV28 and J usage is TRBJ2-7, with 7 bases lining up with TRBD2. The CDR3 contains 17 residues. The germline V gene has CDR1 MDHEN and CDR2 SYDVKM. V was clipped by 5 bases and J by 2 bases; unmatched bases: 15. CDR3 coding DNA: TGTGCCAGCAGTCTAGTTCTTCCAGCGGGATCTACCTACGAGCAGTACTTC. Translated, it gives CASSLVLPAGSTYEQYF.

This clone occurred once. The CDR3 spells CASSEGPGLAGGYEQYF. The CDR3 DNA reads as TGTGCCAGCAGTGAGGGACCGGGACTAGCCGGAGGATACGAGCAGTACTTC. V gene TRBV6-1 combines with J gene TRBJ2-7, with TRBD2 identical over 9 bases. The CDR3 runs to 17 residues. The J segment lost 4 bases and the V segment lost 3 bases, leaving 13 bases of the junction unmatched. Germline V gene data show CDR1 as MNHNS and CDR2 as SASEGT.

The chain links TRBV18 to TRBJ2-1; D is possibly TRBD1 (6 bases). Trimming left V 3 bases short and J 11 bases short, with 14 bases between. Germline CDR1 KGHSH, CDR2 LQKENI. The CDR3 loop spans 13 amino acids. As DNA, the CDR3 is TGTGCCAGCTCACCTGACGCTGGGGGCCAGCAGTTCTTC. Protein: CASSPDAGGQQFF.

The rearrangement uses TRBV2 and TRBJ1-5, with 7 positions matching TRBD1. J gave up 2 bases and V 8 bases, and 6 bases lay outside the gene matches. This CDR3 has 14 amino acids. Germline V gives CDR1 SNHLY, CDR2 FYNNEI. The CDR3 sequence is CASQTGLGNQPQHF. The CDR3 nucleotides are TGTGCCAGCCAGACAGGGCTGGGCAATCAGCCCCAGCATTTT. The variable domain in full, completed from reference TRBV2 and TRBJ1-5, reads EPEVTQTPSHQVTQMGQEVILRCVPISNHLYFYWYRQILGQKVEFLVSFYNNEISEKSEIFDDQFSVERPDGSNFTLKIRSTKLEDSAMYFCASQTGLGNQPQHFGDGTRLSIL.

The chain uses TRBV7-2 and TRBJ1-5, with D unresolved. This CDR3 contains 17 residues. The germline CDR1 and CDR2 sequences are SGHTA and FQGNSA. Trimming pared 1 base from V and 0 bases from J, leaving 13 bases between. The CDR3 protein is CASSLVHSLYSNQPQHF. The CDR3 bases are TGTGCCAGCAGCTTAGTTCACAGTCTTTATAGCAATCAGCCCCAGCATTTT.

This rearrangement joins TRBV6-1 to TRBJ2-7; TRBD1 matches 7 bases. This CDR3 contains 14 residues. Germline CDR1 and CDR2: MNHNS and SASEGT. V shed 2 bases, J shed 3 bases, and the junction held 4 bases outside the gene matches. The CDR3 loop reads CASSETGDIYEQYF. The CDR3 region has the DNA TGTGCCAGCAGTGAAACAGGGGACATCTACGAGCAGTACTTC.

This chain connects TRBV27 to TRBJ1-5; TRBD1 aligns across 7 bases. Germline CDR1 MNHEY, CDR2 SMNVEV (reference sequence). Trimming removed 5 bases from V and 7 bases from J; junction bases left unmatched: 14. This CDR3 is 16 amino acids long. The CDR3 nucleotides are TGTGCCAGCAGTCCGTACAGGGGCAGGGGAGCCCAGCCCCAGCATTTT. Its protein product is CASSPYRGRGAQPQHF.

The J gene is TRBJ2-7, the V gene TRBV19; TRBD2 agrees at 7 bases. V was clipped by 5 bases and J by 5 bases; unmatched bases: 18. Germline values: CDR1 LNHDA, CDR2 SQIVND (reference sequence). The CDR3 covers 17 residues. The DNA for the CDR3 is TGTGCCAGTAGTGAAGAAGCGGGACTACCTGGGGGTGACGAGCAGTACTTC. Residues: CASSEEAGLPGGDEQYF. Full variable domain (missing parts from reference TRBV19 and TRBJ2-7): DGGITQSPKYLFRKEGQNVTLSCEQNLNHDAMYWYRQDPGQGLRLIYYSQIVNDFQKGDIAEGYSVSREKKESFPLTVTSAQKNPTAFYLCASSEEAGLPGGDEQYFGPGTRLTVT.

The J gene is TRBJ2-3, the V gene TRBV19; 7 bases line up with TRBD2. CDR1 is LNHDA, CDR2 SQIVND, per germline (reference sequence). V gave up 1 base and J gave up 4 bases; unmatched junction bases: 2. This CDR3 comprises 14 residues. The CDR3 DNA reads TGTGCCAGTAGTATAGGTACTAGCGCAGATACGCAGTATTTT. It specifies CASSIGTSADTQYF.

This clone was seen only a few times. This rearrangement joins TRBV28 to TRBJ1-2; 9 nucleotides match TRBD1. Germline-derived CDR1 and CDR2 are MDHEN and SYDVKM. Losses at the gene ends were 10 bases for V and 4 bases for J; bases not matched to a gene: 10. The CDR3 length is 14 residues. The CDR3 DNA is TGTGCCACCAAACAGGGGGCGAGTGGCTATGGCTACACCTTC. As protein: CATKQGASGYGYTF.

The rearrangement joins TRBV10-3 to TRBJ1-1; the match to TRBD1 covers 7 bases. The CDR3 extends over 13 amino acids. Germline CDR1 and CDR2: ENHRY and SYGVKD. With 2 bases clipped from V and 11 bases from J, the junction kept 8 bases outside the gene matches. This CDR3 is CAISEIPGGRAFF. The CDR3 DNA reads TGTGCCATCAGTGAGATACCAGGGGGACGGGCTTTCTTT.

This clone was detected once. The CDR3 DNA is TGCGCCAGCACCCCCCCCACAGTAGGCACCGGGGAGCTGTTTTTT. This translates into CASTPPTVGTGELFF. The chain links TRBV5-1 to TRBJ2-2, with D unclear. Germline CDR1 SGHRS, CDR2 YFSETQ. Trimming removed 6 bases from V and 4 bases from J, with 16 bases in between. The CDR3 sequence is 15 residues long.

The rearrangement joins TRBV28 to TRBJ1-6; no clear D gene. The CDR3 has 15 residues. Per the germline V gene, CDR1 is MDHEN and CDR2 is SYDVKM. V lost 3 bases and J 6 bases, leaving 12 bases between the germline ends. In DNA, the CDR3 is TGTGCCAGCAGTTTTGGGTCTAGTATTAATTCACCCCTCCACTTT. This sequence encodes CASSFGSSINSPLHF.

V gene TRBV28 combines with J gene TRBJ2-7; weak D call: TRBD1 (7 bases). Germline-derived CDR1 and CDR2 are MDHEN and SYDVKM. The CDR3 has 12 amino acids. The V gene lost 4 bases and the J gene lost 10 bases, with 14 bases spanning the gap. The CDR3 reads CASSSPGGQQYF. CDR3 DNA sequence: TGTGCCAGCAGTTCCCCAGGGGGGCAACAGTACTTC. Filled out from reference TRBV28 and TRBJ2-7, the complete variable domain reads DVKVTQSSRYLVKRTGEKVFLECVQDMDHENMFWYRQDPGLGLRLIYFSYDVKMKEKGDIPEGYSVSREKKERFSLILESASTNQTSMYLCASSSPGGQQYFGPGTRLTVT.

The J gene is TRBJ1-2, the V gene TRBV6-2 or TRBV6-3, with D unclear. This CDR3 region has 15 residues. With 1 base removed from V and 3 bases from J, the gap between germline ends came to 12 bases. CDR1 and CDR2 from the germline V gene are MNHEY and SVGEGT. The CDR3 loop reads CASSYWYQADYGYTF. In DNA form, the CDR3 reads TGTGCCAGCAGTTACTGGTATCAGGCAGACTATGGCTACACCTTC.

J is TRBJ1-2 and V is TRBV2; D is perhaps TRBD1 (6 bases). This CDR3 spans 16 amino acids. From germline, CDR1 is SNHLY and CDR2 FYNNEI. V gave up 7 bases and J gave up 7 bases, with 25 bases separating them. The CDR3: CASTAGLGGGTVGYTF. The CDR3 DNA is TGTGCCAGCACTGCTGGTCTCGGCGGGGGCACGGTTGGCTACACCTTC. The complete variable domain, with remaining parts taken from reference TRBV2 and TRBJ1-2, reads EPEVTQTPSHQVTQMGQEVILRCVPISNHLYFYWYRQILGQKVEFLVSFYNNEISEKSEIFDDQFSVERPDGSNFTLKIRSTKLEDSAMYFCASTAGLGGGTVGYTFGSGTRLTVV.

V usage is TRBV5-1 and J usage is TRBJ1-1, with TRBD1 matching 7 bases. Trimming took 6 bases from V and 0 from J; bases not matched to a gene: 2. The CDR3 length is 13 residues. Germline CDR1 reads SGHRS; CDR2 reads YFSETQ. CDR3 DNA: TGCGCCAGCATGGGACAGCTGAACACTGAAGCTTTCTTT. Translating it yields CASMGQLNTEAFF.